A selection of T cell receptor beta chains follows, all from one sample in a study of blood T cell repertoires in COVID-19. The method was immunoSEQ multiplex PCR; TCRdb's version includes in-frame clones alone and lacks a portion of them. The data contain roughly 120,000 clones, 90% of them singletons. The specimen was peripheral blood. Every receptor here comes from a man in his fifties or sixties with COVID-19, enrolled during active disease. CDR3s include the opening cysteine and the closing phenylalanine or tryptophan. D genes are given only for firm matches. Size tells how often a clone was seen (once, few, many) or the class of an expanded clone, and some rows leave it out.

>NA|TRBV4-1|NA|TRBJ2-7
CASSQELQGNYEQYF
TGCGCCAGCAGCCAAGAACTCCAGGGAAACTACGAGCAGTACTTC
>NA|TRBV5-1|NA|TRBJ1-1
CASSFARNTEAFF
TGCGCCAGCAGCTTCGCGCGGAACACTGAAGCTTTCTTT
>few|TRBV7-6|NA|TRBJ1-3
CASSLVAVGSGGGNTIYF
TGTGCCAGCAGCTTAGTGGCGGTTGGCTCGGGGGGAGGAAACACCATATATTTT
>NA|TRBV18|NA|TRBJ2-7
CASSPEAGYEQYF
TGTGCCAGCTCACCAGAAGCAGGGTACGAGCAGTACTTC
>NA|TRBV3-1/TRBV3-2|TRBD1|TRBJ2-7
CASSQGDRGFPFGEQYF
TGTGCCAGCAGCCAAGGGGACAGGGGGTTTCCCTTTGGGGAGCAGTACTTC
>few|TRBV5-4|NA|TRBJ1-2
CASSPSWGQTGYTF
TGTGCCAGCAGCCCCTCTTGGGGCCAAACGGGCTACACCTTC
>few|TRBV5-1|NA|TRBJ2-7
CASSLDSASYEQYF
TGCGCCAGCAGCTTGGACAGTGCTTCCTACGAGCAGTACTTC
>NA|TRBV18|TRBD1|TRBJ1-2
CASSRQGQSEGNGYTF
TGTGCCAGCTCCAGACAGGGGCAATCAGAGGGAAATGGCTACACCTTC
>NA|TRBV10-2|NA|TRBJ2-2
CASSAQGGDTGELFF
TGCGCCAGCAGTGCTCAGGGCGGAGACACCGGGGAGCTGTTTTTT
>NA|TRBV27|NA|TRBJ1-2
CASRSQSNRVGYTF
TGTGCCAGCAGATCCCAGTCGAACAGGGTCGGCTACACCTTC
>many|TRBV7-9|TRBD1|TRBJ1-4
CASSPGAQGAWEKLFF
TGTGCCAGCAGCCCGGGAGCGCAGGGGGCTTGGGAAAAACTGTTTTTT
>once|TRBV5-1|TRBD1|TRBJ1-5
CASSLAGTGYQPQHF
TGCGCCAGCAGCTTAGCCGGGACAGGTTATCAGCCCCAGCATTTT
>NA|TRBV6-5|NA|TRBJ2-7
CASTGAISYEQYF
TGTGCCAGCACGGGAGCGATCTCCTACGAGCAGTACTTC
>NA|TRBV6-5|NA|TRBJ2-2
CASSSAGRHGELFF
TGTGCCAGCAGTTCGGCAGGGCGTCACGGGGAGCTGTTTTTT
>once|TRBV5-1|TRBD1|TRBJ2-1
CASSLATTGHGDEQFF
TGCGCCAGCAGCTTGGCCACGACAGGGCACGGGGATGAGCAGTTCTTC
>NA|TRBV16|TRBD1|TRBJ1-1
CASSPQGNTEAFF
TGTGCCAGCAGCCCACAGGGGAATACTGAAGCTTTCTTT
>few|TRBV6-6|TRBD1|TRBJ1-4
CASSSPDRGDEKLFF
TGTGCCAGCAGTTCACCGGACAGGGGGGATGAAAAACTGTTTTTT
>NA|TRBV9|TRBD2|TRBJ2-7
CASSALAEITYEQYF
TGTGCCAGCAGCGCACTAGCGGAGATCACCTACGAGCAGTACTTC
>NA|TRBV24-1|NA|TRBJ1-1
CATSAGSGDMNTEAFF
TGTGCCACCAGTGCCGGGTCAGGGGATATGAACACTGAAGCTTTCTTT
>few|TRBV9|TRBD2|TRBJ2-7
CASSPGLTSGGFYEQYF
TGTGCCAGCAGCCCGGGATTGACTAGCGGGGGATTCTACGAGCAGTACTTC
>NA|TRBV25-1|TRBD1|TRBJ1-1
CASRGDRDAEAFF
TGTGCCAGCAGGGGTGACAGGGACGCTGAAGCTTTCTTT
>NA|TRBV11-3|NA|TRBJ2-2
CASSPRNTGELFF
TGTGCCAGCAGCCCTCGGAACACCGGGGAGCTGTTTTTT
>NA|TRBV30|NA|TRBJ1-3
CAWSGLPGNTIYF
TGTGCCTGGTCAGGGTTACCTGGAAACACCATATATTTT
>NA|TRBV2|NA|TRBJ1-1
CASRGGELGTEAFF
TGTGCCAGCAGGGGGGGAGAATTGGGCACTGAAGCTTTCTTT
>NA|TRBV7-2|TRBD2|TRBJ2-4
CASSSFSGRWRDDKNIQYF
TGTGCCAGCAGTTCATTTAGCGGGAGGTGGCGAGATGACAAAAACATTCAGTACTTC
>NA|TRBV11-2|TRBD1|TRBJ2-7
CASSPGTGGDEQYF
TGTGCCAGCAGCCCCGGGACAGGGGGCGACGAGCAGTACTTC
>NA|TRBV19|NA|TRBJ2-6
CASTPEGGFGANVLTF
TGTGCCAGTACCCCCGAGGGGGGGTTTGGGGCCAACGTCCTGACTTTC
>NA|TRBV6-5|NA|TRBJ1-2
CASRRGGLNYGYTF
TGTGCCAGCAGGCGGGGGGGTCTGAACTATGGCTACACCTTC
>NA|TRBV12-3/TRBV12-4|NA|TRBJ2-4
CASSRGVENIQYF
TGTGCCAGCAGCCGCGGGGTTGAGAACATTCAGTACTTC
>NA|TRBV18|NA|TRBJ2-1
CASSASLVPEQFF
TGTGCCAGCTCAGCGTCTTTAGTCCCTGAGCAGTTCTTC
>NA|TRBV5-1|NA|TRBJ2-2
CASSSGSTRGAGELFF
TGCGCCAGCAGCTCTGGGTCGACCAGGGGGGCCGGGGAGCTGTTTTTT
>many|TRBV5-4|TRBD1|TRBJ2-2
CASSVDRGNGELFF
TGTGCCAGCAGCGTAGACAGGGGGAACGGGGAGCTGTTTTTT
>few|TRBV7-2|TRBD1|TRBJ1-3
CASSRQGASSGNTIYF
TGTGCCAGCAGCCGGCAGGGGGCCAGCTCTGGAAACACCATATATTTT
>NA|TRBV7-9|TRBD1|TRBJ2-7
CASSRRDRAEYEQYF
TGTGCCAGCAGCCGCCGGGACAGGGCGGAGTACGAGCAGTACTTC
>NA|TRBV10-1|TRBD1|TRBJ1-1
CASRDRRNTEAFF
TGCGCCAGCAGGGACAGGCGAAACACTGAAGCTTTCTTT
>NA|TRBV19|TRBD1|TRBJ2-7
CASSTLNRGRIYEQYF
TGTGCCAGTAGTACACTAAACAGGGGAAGAATCTACGAGCAGTACTTC
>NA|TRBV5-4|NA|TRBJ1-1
CASSLEANAEAFF
TGTGCCAGCAGCTTGGAAGCTAACGCTGAAGCTTTCTTT
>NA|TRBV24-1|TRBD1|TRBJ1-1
CATEAGTGNAFF
TGTGCCACCGAAGCCGGGACAGGGAACGCTTTCTTT
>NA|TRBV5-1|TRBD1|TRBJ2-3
CASSLPRQGASSDTQYF
TGCGCCAGCAGCTTGCCCCGACAGGGGGCATCGTCAGATACGCAGTATTTT
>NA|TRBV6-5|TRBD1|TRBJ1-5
CASSYGQGWQPQHF
TGTGCCAGCAGTTATGGACAGGGTTGGCAGCCCCAGCATTTT
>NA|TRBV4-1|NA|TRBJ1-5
CASSQVRGSQPQHF
TGCGCCAGCAGCCAAGTCCGGGGGTCGCAGCCCCAGCATTTT
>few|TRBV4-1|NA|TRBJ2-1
CASSHGGSSYNEQFF
TGCGCCAGCAGCCACGGCGGATCCTCCTACAATGAGCAGTTCTTC
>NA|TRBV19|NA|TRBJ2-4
CASSGRRDIKNIQYF
TGTGCCAGTAGTGGAAGACGGGACATCAAAAACATTCAGTACTTC
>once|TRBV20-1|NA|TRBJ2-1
CSASKIRRENYNEQFF
TGCAGTGCTAGTAAGATAAGGCGGGAAAACTACAATGAGCAGTTCTTC
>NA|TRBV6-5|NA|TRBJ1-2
CASSFAGEGGYTF
TGTGCCAGCAGTTTCGCAGGGGAGGGGGGCTACACCTTC